This T cell receptor (beta chain) was identified in a study of control samples from healthy donors and cancer patients. Measured with immunoSEQ multiplex PCR; TCRdb has only the in-frame clones, and not every one. Of tens of thousands of clones in the sample, 84% are singletons; the top ten hold about 15%. The specimen was blood. The source of this sequence is a man aged 45-65 years in good health.

The CDR3 region is CASSPRWTSGSTDTQYF. The CDR3, as DNA: TGTGCCAGCTCACCACGGTGGACTAGCGGGAGCACAGATACGCAGTATTTT. The V and J genes are TRBV18 and TRBJ2-3; TRBD2 aligns across 11 bases. The CDR3 has 17 amino acids. Per germline, CDR1 KGHSH and CDR2 LQKENI. Germline trimming cut 1 base from V and 0 bases from J; bases unmatched to any gene: 3.